What follows describes a single T cell receptor (beta chain). Other DNA sequences from this sample encode an identical CDR3 as well. The data were taken from a study of blood T cell repertoires in COVID-19. Across the study: Some COVID-19 samples were acute and others convalescent; all came from the United States, Italy and Spain.

CDR3 length equals 14 residues. Germline assignment: CDR1 LGHDT and CDR2 YNNKEL (reference sequence). Trimming cost V 1 base and J 4 bases, with 8 bases left between them. TCRdb's table, derived via immunoSEQ multiplex PCR, lists solely in-frame clones and lacks some. The sample carries some 190,000 clones, more than 75% recorded once. This TCR derives from a man younger than 40 with acute COVID-19. J is TRBJ2-1 and V is TRBV3-1 (or the pseudogene TRBV3-2); D may be TRBD2 (6 bases). The source material was PBMCs or T cells enriched from blood (not recorded which). The CDR3 DNA follows: TGTGCCAGCAGCCAAGTTGGGGGGTACAATGAGCAGTTCTTC. It encodes CASSQVGGYNEQFF.